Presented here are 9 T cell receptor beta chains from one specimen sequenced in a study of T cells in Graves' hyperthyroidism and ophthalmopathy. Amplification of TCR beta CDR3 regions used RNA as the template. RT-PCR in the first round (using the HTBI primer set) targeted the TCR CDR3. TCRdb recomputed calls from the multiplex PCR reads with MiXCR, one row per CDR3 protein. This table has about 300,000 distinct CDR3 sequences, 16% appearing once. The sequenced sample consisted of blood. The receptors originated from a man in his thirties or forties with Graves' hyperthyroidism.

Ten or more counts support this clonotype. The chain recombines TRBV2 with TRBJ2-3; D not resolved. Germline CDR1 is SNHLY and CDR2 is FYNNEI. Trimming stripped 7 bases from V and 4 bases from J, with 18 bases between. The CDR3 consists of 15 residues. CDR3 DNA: TGTGCCAGCAACGCACCCGACGAAAAGGCAGATACGCAGTATTTT. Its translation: CASNAPDEKADTQYF.

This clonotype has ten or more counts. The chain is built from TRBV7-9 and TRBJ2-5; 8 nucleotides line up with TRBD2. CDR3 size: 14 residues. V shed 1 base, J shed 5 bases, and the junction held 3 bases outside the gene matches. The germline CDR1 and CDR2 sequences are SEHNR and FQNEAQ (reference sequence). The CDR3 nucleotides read TGTGCCAGCAGCTTAGGGACTAGCTCGGAGACCCAGTACTTC. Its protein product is CASSLGTSSETQYF.

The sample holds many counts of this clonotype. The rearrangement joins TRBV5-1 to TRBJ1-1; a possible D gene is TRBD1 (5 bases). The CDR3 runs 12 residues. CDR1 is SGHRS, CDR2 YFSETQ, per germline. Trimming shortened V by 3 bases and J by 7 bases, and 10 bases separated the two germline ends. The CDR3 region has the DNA TGCGCCAGCAGCTCCCTTGGGGGTGAAGCTTTCTTT. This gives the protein CASSSLGGEAFF.

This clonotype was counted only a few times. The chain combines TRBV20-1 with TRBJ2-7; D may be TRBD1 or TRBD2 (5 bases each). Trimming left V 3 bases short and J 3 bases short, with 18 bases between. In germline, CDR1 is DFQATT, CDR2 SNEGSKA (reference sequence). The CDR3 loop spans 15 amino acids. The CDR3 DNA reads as TGCAGTGCTAGGCCCCCGGGGCGGTTCAACTACGAGCAGTACTTC. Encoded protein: CSARPPGRFNYEQYF.

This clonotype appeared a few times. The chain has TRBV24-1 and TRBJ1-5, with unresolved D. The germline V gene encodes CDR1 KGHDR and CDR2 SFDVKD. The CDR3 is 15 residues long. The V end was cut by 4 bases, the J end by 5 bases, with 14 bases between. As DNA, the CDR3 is TGTGCCACCAGTGACCCCGGGTCTTCAGATCAGCCCCAGCATTTT. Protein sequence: CATSDPGSSDQPQHF.

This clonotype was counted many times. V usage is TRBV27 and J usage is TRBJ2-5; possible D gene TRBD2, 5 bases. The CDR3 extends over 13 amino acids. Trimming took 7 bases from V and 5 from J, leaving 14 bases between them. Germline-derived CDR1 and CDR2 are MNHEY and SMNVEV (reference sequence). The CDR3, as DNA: TGTGCCAGCACCGGAGGACCGGGGGAGACCCAGTACTTC. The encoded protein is CASTGGPGETQYF.

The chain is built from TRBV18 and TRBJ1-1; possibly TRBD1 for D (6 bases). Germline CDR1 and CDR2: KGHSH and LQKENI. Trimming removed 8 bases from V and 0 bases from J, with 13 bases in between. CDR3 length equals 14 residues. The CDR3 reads CASQGTSMNTEAFF. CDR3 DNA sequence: TGTGCCAGCCAGGGGACAAGTATGAACACTGAAGCTTTCTTT.

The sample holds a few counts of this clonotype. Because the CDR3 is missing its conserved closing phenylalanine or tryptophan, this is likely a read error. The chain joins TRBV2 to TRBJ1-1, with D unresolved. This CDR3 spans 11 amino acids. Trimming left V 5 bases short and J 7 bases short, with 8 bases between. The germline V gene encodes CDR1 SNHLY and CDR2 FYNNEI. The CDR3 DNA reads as TGTGCCAGCAGTTATACTAGTGAAGCTTTCCTT. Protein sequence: CASSYTSEAFL.

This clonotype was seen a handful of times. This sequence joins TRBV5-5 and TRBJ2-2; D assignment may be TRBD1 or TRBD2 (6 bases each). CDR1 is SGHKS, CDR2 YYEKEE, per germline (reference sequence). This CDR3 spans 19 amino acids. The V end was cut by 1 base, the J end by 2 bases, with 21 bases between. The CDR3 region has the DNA TGTGCCAGCAGCTTGAGGGGGGAACGGTTAGCCCATAACACCGGGGAGCTGTTTTTT. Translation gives CASSLRGERLAHNTGELFF.